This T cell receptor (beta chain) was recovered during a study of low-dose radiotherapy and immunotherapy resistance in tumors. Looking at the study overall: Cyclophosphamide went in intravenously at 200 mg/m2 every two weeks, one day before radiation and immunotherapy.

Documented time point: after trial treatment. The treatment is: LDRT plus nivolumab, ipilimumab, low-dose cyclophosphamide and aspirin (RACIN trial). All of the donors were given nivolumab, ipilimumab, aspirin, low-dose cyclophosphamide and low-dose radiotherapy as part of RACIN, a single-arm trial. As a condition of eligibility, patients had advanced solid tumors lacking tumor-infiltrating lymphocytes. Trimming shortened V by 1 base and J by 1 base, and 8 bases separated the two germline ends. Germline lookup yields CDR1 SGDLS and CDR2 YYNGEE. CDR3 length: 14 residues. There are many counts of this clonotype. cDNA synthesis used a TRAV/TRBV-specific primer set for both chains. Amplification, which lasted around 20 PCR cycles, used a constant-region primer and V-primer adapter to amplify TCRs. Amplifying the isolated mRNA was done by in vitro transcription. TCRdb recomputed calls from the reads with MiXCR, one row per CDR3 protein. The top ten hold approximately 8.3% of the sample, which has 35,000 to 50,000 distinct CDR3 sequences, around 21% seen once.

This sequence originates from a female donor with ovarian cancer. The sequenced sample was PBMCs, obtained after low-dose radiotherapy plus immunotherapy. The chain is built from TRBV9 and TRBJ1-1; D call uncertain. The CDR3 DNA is TGTGCCAGCAGCGTATTTGGAACGAACACTGAAGCTTTCTTT. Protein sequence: CASSVFGTNTEAFF.